A selection of T cell receptor beta chains follows, all from one sample in a study of T-cell reconstitution after alpha-beta-depleted transplantation in children. TCRdb reprocessed the PCR reads with MiXCR, giving one entry per CDR3 protein. The sample yields more than 550,000 distinct CDR3 sequences, approximately 10% seen once. Sequencing was performed on PBMCs from the stem cell graft donor, taken from the stem cell graft. The receptor set was obtained from a human donor who donated a stem cell graft to a child with acute myeloid leukemia. Each CDR3 is given with its conserved first and last residue. D genes are given only for firm matches. The size entry is marked missing in some rows and otherwise reads once, few, many or a size class.

-,-,TRBJ2-6,TRBV7-2,CASSLRPQSSGANVLTF,TGTGCCAGCAGCTTACGGCCACAGTCCTCTGGGGCCAACGTCCTGACTTTC
-,-,TRBJ1-1,TRBV27,CASSFTQNTEAFF,TGTGCCAGCAGTTTTACCCAGAACACTGAAGCTTTCTTT
-,-,TRBJ2-1,TRBV7-8,CASRGGGLKADEQFF,TGTGCCAGCAGGGGCGGAGGCCTCAAAGCCGATGAGCAGTTCTTC
TRBD1,few,TRBJ1-2,TRBV30,CAWSARGFGYGYTF,TGTGCCTGGAGTGCCAGGGGGTTCGGCTATGGCTACACCTTC
TRBD2,many,TRBJ2-1,TRBV20-1,CSARVSGNYNEQFF,TGCAGTGCTAGAGTTAGCGGGAACTACAATGAGCAGTTCTTC
-,few,TRBJ2-5,TRBV30,CAWAGAQETQYF,TGTGCCTGGGCGGGGGCCCAAGAGACCCAGTACTTC
-,-,TRBJ2-3,TRBV28,CASSPRDSFGDTQYF,TGTGCCAGCAGCCCTCGGGACTCGTTTGGGGATACGCAGTATTTT
-,few,TRBJ2-5,TRBV3-1,CASSPSGTDQETQYF,TGTGCCAGCAGCCCATCAGGGACGGACCAAGAGACCCAGTACTTC
-,few,TRBJ2-6,TRBV20-1,CSAPDRPGSGANVLTF,TGCAGTGCTCCCGACCGCCCTGGCTCTGGGGCCAACGTCCTGACTTTC
-,-,TRBJ1-1,TRBV7-3,CASSLLRLSSEAFF,TGTGCCAGCAGCTTACTTAGACTCTCTTCTGAAGCTTTCTTT
-,-,TRBJ2-1,TRBV9,CASSVVGGANEQFF,TGTGCCAGCAGCGTAGTAGGCGGGGCGAATGAGCAGTTCTTC
TRBD2,few,TRBJ2-3,TRBV12-5,CASGVGLAESTDTQYF,TGTGCTAGTGGTGTCGGACTAGCGGAAAGCACAGATACGCAGTATTTT
-,few,TRBJ2-2,TRBV7-8,CASSLGGSRVWFGELFF,TGTGCCAGCAGCTTAGGGGGTAGTAGGGTATGGTTCGGGGAGCTGTTTTTT
TRBD2,many,TRBJ2-1,TRBV20-1,CSASRQREADNEQFF,TGCAGTGCTAGTCGACAGCGGGAGGCCGACAATGAGCAGTTCTTC
TRBD2,many,TRBJ2-1,TRBV7-3,CASSRAGLAYNEQFF,TGTGCCAGCAGCCGAGCGGGACTAGCGTACAATGAGCAGTTCTTC